A single sample is the source of the 17 T cell receptor beta chains below, sequenced in a study of blood T cell repertoires in COVID-19 (dated by TCRdb to the early 2020s). The library was prepared using the immunoSEQ multiplex PCR assay. TCRdb carries this immuneACCESS record with in-frame sequences only. Its versions omit some clonotypes, under half of them owing to an unresolved V gene in the studies checked, with the rest unexplained. For this sample the table gives under 450,000 clones, of which approximately 86% were detected only once. The ten largest clones represent just over 7% of the sample. Sequences were obtained from peripheral blood. The receptors here all came from an older woman with COVID-19, enrolled during active disease.

The V call is TRBV27, the J call TRBJ1-5, with D tentatively TRBD1 (6 bases). The CDR3 runs 14 residues. The V gene lost 7 bases and the J gene lost 7 bases, with 17 bases spanning the gap. In germline, CDR1 is MNHEY, CDR2 SMNVEV (reference sequence). The DNA of the CDR3 is TGTGCCAGCAATGTGAGGGGGTCCCGGCAGCCCCAGCATTTT. Translating it yields CASNVRGSRQPQHF.

This clone was detected many times. This chain connects TRBV11-2 to TRBJ2-5; possible D gene TRBD2, 5 bases. The CDR3 is 14 amino acids. Germline CDR1 reads SGHAT; CDR2 reads FQNNGV. The V and J ends lost 5 bases and 5 bases respectively, with 15 bases between them. For the CDR3, the DNA is TGTGCCAGCAGCCGCGGACTTTCCCAGGAGACCCAGTACTTC. Encoded protein: CASSRGLSQETQYF.

This clone was observed a handful of times. The V call is TRBV11-3, the J call TRBJ1-1; 8 bases are a match to TRBD1. Trimming took 3 bases from V and 4 from J; bases not matched to a gene: 1. Germline V gives CDR1 SGHNT, CDR2 YENEEA. This CDR3 has 13 amino acids. CDR3 sequence: CASSFTGGTEAFF. The CDR3 nucleotides read TGTGCCAGCAGCTTCACAGGGGGCACTGAAGCTTTCTTT.

The chain couples TRBV4-3 to TRBJ2-1; TRBD2 matches at 7 bases. Germline CDR1 is LGHNA and CDR2 is YSLEER. There are 14 residues in the CDR3. Germline trimming cut 0 bases from V and 6 bases from J; bases unmatched to any gene: 2. CDR3 nucleotides: TGCGCCAGCAGCCAAGACTGGACTAGCAATGAGCAGTTCTTC. It encodes CASSQDWTSNEQFF.

The gene calls are TRBV20-1 and TRBJ2-7; tentatively, D is TRBD2 (6 bases). Trimming shortened V by 3 bases and J by 3 bases, and 21 bases separated the two germline ends. Germline V gives CDR1 DFQATT, CDR2 SNEGSKA (reference sequence). This CDR3 is 16 amino acids long. CDR3 DNA: TGCAGTGCTAGTGGGGCAGGTGGGGACTGGAGCTACGAGCAGTACTTC. Encoded protein: CSASGAGGDWSYEQYF.

This rearrangement joins TRBV18 to TRBJ1-2; 7 nucleotides line up with TRBD1. Germline-derived CDR1 and CDR2 are KGHSH and LQKENI. Trimming took 2 bases from V and 7 from J; bases not matched to a gene: 7. The CDR3 runs 14 residues. The CDR3 loop is CASSPETAGGGYTF. CDR3 DNA: TGTGCCAGCTCACCAGAGACCGCAGGGGGTGGCTACACCTTC.

The chain has TRBV10-3 and TRBJ1-5; a possible D gene is TRBD1 (5 bases). The CDR3 consists of 18 residues. Germline V gene data show CDR1 as ENHRY and CDR2 as SYGVKD. Trimming shortened V by 0 bases and J by 2 bases, and 17 bases separated the two germline ends. The CDR3 nucleotides read TGTGCCATCAGTGAGTCGCGGGGACCGGGGGTCGGCAATCAGCCCCAGCATTTT. Its translation is CAISESRGPGVGNQPQHF.

The J gene is TRBJ2-7, the V gene TRBV18; the D is unclear. V was trimmed by 2 bases and J by 8 bases, leaving 10 bases between them. The CDR3 spans 12 residues. CDR1 KGHSH and CDR2 LQKENI come from the germline V gene. The DNA for the CDR3 is TGTGCCAGCTCACCAGAGGTGGAAAAGCAGTACTTC. Residues: CASSPEVEKQYF.

For the CDR3, the DNA is TGTGCCAGTAGTGTCCAGACAGGGCCGAGCTATGGCTACACCTTC. Its translation is CASSVQTGPSYGYTF. The chain is built from TRBV19 and TRBJ1-2; 7 bases match TRBD1. Germline CDR1 is LNHDA and CDR2 is SQIVND (reference sequence). This CDR3 is built from 15 residues. V dropped 5 bases and J dropped 4; count of bases not matched to a gene: 10.

The chain couples TRBV3-1 (or the pseudogene TRBV3-2) to TRBJ1-6, with 12 bases identical to TRBD1. Per germline, CDR1 LGHDT and CDR2 YNNKEL (reference sequence). This CDR3 region has 15 residues. Trimming took 6 bases from V and 9 from J; bases not matched to a gene: 6. The CDR3 nucleotides read TGTGCCAGCAGGCCCGGGACAGGGGGCAGTTCACCCCTCCACTTT. Its translation is CASRPGTGGSSPLHF.

The genes are TRBV4-3 and TRBJ1-5; possibly TRBD1 for D (6 bases). Germline lookup yields CDR1 LGHNA and CDR2 YSLEER. V gave up 0 bases and J gave up 6 bases, with 9 bases separating them. This CDR3 comprises 14 residues. CDR3 in amino acids: CASSQEGRGQPQHF. The CDR3 bases are TGCGCCAGCAGCCAAGAGGGCAGGGGTCAGCCCCAGCATTTT.

The chain combines TRBV29-1 with TRBJ1-1; D remains unclear. In germline, CDR1 is SQVTM, CDR2 ANQGSEA. Trimming took 0 bases from V and 2 from J, leaving 10 bases between them. This CDR3 has 14 residues. CDR3 protein: CSVEDWPLNTEAFF. CDR3 DNA: TGCAGCGTTGAAGACTGGCCTTTAAACACTGAAGCTTTCTTT.

This chain links TRBV7-2 with TRBJ1-6; possibly TRBD1 for D (5 bases). The V gene's germline CDR1 is SGHTA and CDR2 FQGNSA. The CDR3 sequence is 13 residues long. V lost 1 base and J 9 bases, leaving 7 bases between the germline ends. The CDR3 region has the DNA TGTGCCAGCAGCTTAGGACAGACTTCACCCCTCCACTTT. This sequence encodes CASSLGQTSPLHF. Full variable domain (outside the CDR3, taken from reference TRBV7-2 and TRBJ1-6): GAGVSQSPSNKVTEKGKDVELRCDPISGHTALYWYRQSLGQGLEFLIYFQGNSAPDKSGLPSDRFSAERTGGSVSTLTIQRTQQEDSAVYLCASSLGQTSPLHFGNGTRLTVT.

The rearrangement links TRBV5-5 to TRBJ2-2, with D tentatively TRBD2 (6 bases). The V and J ends lost 4 bases and 5 bases respectively, with 12 bases between them. Germline CDR1 and CDR2: SGHKS and YYEKEE (reference sequence). The CDR3 consists of 14 residues. CDR3 sequence (DNA): TGTGCCAGCAGCCAGGGAGGAGTGACCGGGGAGCTGTTTTTT. This sequence encodes CASSQGGVTGELFF.

J is TRBJ2-2 and V is TRBV5-8, with TRBD2 identical over 7 bases. The germline gives CDR1 SGHTS, CDR2 YDEGEE. The CDR3 covers 16 residues. Unmatched junction bases numbered 9, after V lost 4 bases and J lost 3 bases. The CDR3 here is CASSPHLGGDTGELFF. CDR3 sequence (DNA): TGTGCCAGCAGCCCCCACCTTGGGGGGGACACCGGGGAGCTGTTTTTT. The full variable domain, with the rest looked up from reference TRBV5-8 and TRBJ2-2, is EAGVTQSPTHLIKTRGQQATLRCSPISGHTSVYWYQQALGLGLQFLLWYDEGEERNRGNFPPRFSGRQFPNYSSELNVNALELEDSALYLCASSPHLGGDTGELFFGEGSRLTVL.

The chain carries TRBV7-9 and TRBJ2-3, with 9 bases lining up with TRBD2. CDR3 size: 15 residues. Trimming cost V 2 bases and J 3 bases; bases outside gene matches: 3. Germline CDR1 and CDR2: SEHNR and FQNEAQ (reference sequence). The CDR3 here is CASSLRLADTDTQYF. CDR3 DNA: TGTGCCAGCAGCTTAAGACTAGCGGATACAGATACGCAGTATTTT.

V is TRBV2 and J is TRBJ2-7; the D gene is possibly TRBD2 (5 bases). Trimming removed 5 bases at V and 3 bases at J, with 11 bases between. Germline CDR1 and CDR2: SNHLY and FYNNEI. The CDR3 length is 13 residues. CDR3 DNA sequence: TGTGCCAGCAGTAGGGAGACAAACTACGAGCAGTACTTC. It yields the protein CASSRETNYEQYF.